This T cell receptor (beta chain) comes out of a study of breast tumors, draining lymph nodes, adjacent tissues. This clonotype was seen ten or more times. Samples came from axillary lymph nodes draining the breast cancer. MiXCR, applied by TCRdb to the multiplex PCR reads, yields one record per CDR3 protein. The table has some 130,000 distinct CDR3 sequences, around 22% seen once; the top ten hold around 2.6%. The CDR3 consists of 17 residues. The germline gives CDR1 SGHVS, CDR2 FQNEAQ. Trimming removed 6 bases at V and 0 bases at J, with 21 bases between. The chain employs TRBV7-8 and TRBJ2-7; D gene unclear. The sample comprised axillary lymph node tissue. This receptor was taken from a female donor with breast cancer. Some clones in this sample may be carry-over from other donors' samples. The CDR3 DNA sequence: TGTGCCAGCAGTCCCCCCATAACAGATATTAGCTCCTACGAGCAGTACTTC. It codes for CASSPPITDISSYEQYF.